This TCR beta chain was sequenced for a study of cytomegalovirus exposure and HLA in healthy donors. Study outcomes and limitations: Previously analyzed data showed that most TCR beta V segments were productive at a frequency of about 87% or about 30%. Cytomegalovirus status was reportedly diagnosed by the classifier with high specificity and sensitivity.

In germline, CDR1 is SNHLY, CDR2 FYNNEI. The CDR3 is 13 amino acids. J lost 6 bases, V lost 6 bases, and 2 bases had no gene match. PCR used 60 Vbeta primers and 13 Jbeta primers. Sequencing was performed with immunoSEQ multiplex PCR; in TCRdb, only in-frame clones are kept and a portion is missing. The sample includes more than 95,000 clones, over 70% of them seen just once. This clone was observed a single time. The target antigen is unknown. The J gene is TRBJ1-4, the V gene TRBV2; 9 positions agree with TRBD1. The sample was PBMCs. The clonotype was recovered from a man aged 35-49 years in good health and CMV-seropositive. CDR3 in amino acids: CASRGTGYEKLFF. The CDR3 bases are TGTGCCAGCAGGGGGACAGGGTATGAAAAACTGTTTTTT. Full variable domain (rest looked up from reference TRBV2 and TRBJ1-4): EPEVTQTPSHQVTQMGQEVILRCVPISNHLYFYWYRQILGQKVEFLVSFYNNEISEKSEIFDDQFSVERPDGSNFTLKIRSTKLEDSAMYFCASRGTGYEKLFFGSGTQLSVL.